The 30 T cell receptor beta chains below come from one sample, sequenced in a study of T cells in Graves' hyperthyroidism and ophthalmopathy. The TCR beta CDR3 regions underwent amplification using RNA transcripts as the source. When the TCR CDR3 underwent first-round RT-PCR, the HTBI primer set was used. TCRdb re-derived calls from the multiplex PCR reads in MiXCR, one entry per CDR3 protein. The sample shows 250,000 to 300,000 distinct CDR3 sequences, approximately 14% of them seen only once. Source material: blood. Receptors were obtained from a woman aged 50 to 60 with Graves' hyperthyroidism that later progressed to Graves' ophthalmopathy.

Of note for this clonotype: This sequence may be a read error, since a much larger clone differs from it by one base. This sequence joins TRBV7-9 and TRBJ2-7, with D unclear. The CDR3 covers 12 residues. The germline gives CDR1 SEHNR, CDR2 FQNEAQ (reference sequence). V lost 1 base to trimming and J lost 5 bases, with 6 bases between them. The CDR3 region has the DNA TGTGCCAGCAGCTTAGGGGCCCACGAGCAGTACTTC. Protein sequence: CASSLGAHEQYF.

This clonotype appeared a few times. CDR3 nucleotide sequence: TGTGCCAGTACCCAAGGGGGGACTTACTACACTGAAGCTTTCTTT. The encoded protein is CASTQGGTYYTEAFF. V gene TRBV19 combines with J gene TRBJ1-1; the D gene is possibly TRBD1 (6 bases). This CDR3 is built from 15 residues. Germline V gives CDR1 LNHDA, CDR2 SQIVND (reference sequence). Between the trimmed V and J ends, which lost 7 bases and 3 bases, there was a span of 18 bases.

This clonotype was seen only a few times. The V and J genes are TRBV20-1 and TRBJ2-5; D is unclear. Germline CDR1 reads DFQATT; CDR2 reads SNEGSKA (reference sequence). This CDR3 is 13 amino acids long. The V gene lost 6 bases and the J gene lost 2 bases, with 13 bases spanning the gap. CDR3 sequence (DNA): TGCAGTGCCATCCGGGCAGATCAAGAGACCCAGTACTTC. As protein: CSAIRADQETQYF.

This clonotype was seen a few times. It may be a read error: a sequence one base away is much more abundant. V is TRBV28 and J is TRBJ1-4; 7 bases match TRBD1. The CDR3 has 13 amino acids. CDR1 and CDR2 (germline): MDHEN, SYDVKM. Here the CDR3 DNA reads TGTGCCAGCCGGGACAGAATTAATGAAAAACTGATTTTT. It translates to CASRDRINEKLIF.

This clonotype was observed at least ten times. The chain employs TRBV6-5 and TRBJ2-2, with D hard to call. Trimming took off 0 bases at V and 7 bases at J, with 9 bases between the two ends. This CDR3 comprises 14 residues. Germline values: CDR1 MNHEY, CDR2 SVGAGI. CDR3 sequence: CASSYSSLFGELFF. CDR3 coding DNA: TGTGCCAGCAGTTACTCGAGCCTGTTCGGGGAGCTGTTTTTT.

Many counts were recorded for this clonotype. This chain joins TRBV12-3 or TRBV12-4 and TRBJ2-5; D might be TRBD2 (5 bases). The CDR3 has 15 residues. V dropped 0 bases and J dropped 4 bases, with 12 bases sitting between them. CDR3 residues: CASSLAETAGETQYF. CDR3 nucleotide sequence: TGTGCCAGCAGTTTAGCGGAAACCGCGGGAGAGACCCAGTACTTC.

This clonotype counts as medium-sized (0.01 to 0.1%). J is TRBJ2-1 and V is TRBV4-1; TRBD2 matches 10 bases. Germline loops: CDR1 MGHRA, CDR2 YSYEKL. The V gene end was trimmed by 3 bases and the J gene end by 9 bases; junction bases not matched to a gene: 14. The CDR3 extends over 17 amino acids. CDR3 sequence: CASSQVRSSGSTPEQFF. The DNA of the CDR3 is TGCGCCAGCAGCCAGGTCCGGTCTAGCGGGAGCACACCTGAGCAGTTCTTC.

At least ten counts were recorded for this clonotype. The chain combines TRBV24-1 with TRBJ1-5, with D perhaps TRBD1 (5 bases). Trimming removed 6 bases from V and 6 bases from J, with 11 bases in between. The germline gives CDR1 KGHDR, CDR2 SFDVKD. CDR3 length equals 13 residues. This CDR3 reads CATSHRQFQPQHF. For the CDR3, the DNA is TGTGCCACCAGTCACAGGCAGTTTCAGCCCCAGCATTTT.

This clonotype was picked up many times. The chain recombines TRBV6-1 with TRBJ2-4; 8 bases fit TRBD2. Germline values: CDR1 MNHNS, CDR2 SASEGT. J gave up 9 bases and V 7 bases, and 8 bases lay outside the gene matches. This CDR3 comprises 13 residues. In DNA form, the CDR3 reads TGTGCCAGCACTCCGACTAGCGTCGTCATTCAGTACTTC. It translates to CASTPTSVVIQYF.

This clonotype was found many times. The V call is TRBV27, the J call TRBJ1-2; weak D call: TRBD1 (5 bases). Germline V lookup: CDR1 MNHEY, CDR2 SMNVEV (reference sequence). Trimming took 4 bases from V and 0 from J, leaving 12 bases between them. The CDR3 consists of 15 residues. The DNA of the CDR3 is TGTGCCAGCAGTTCGGGGGGGACTGCTAACTATGGCTACACCTTC. The encoded protein is CASSSGGTANYGYTF.

At least ten counts were recorded for this clonotype. The chain has TRBV28 and TRBJ2-2; D might be TRBD2 (6 bases). Trimming stripped 5 bases from V and 1 base from J, with 11 bases between. Germline V gene sequence: CDR1 MDHEN, CDR2 SYDVKM. The CDR3 runs to 15 residues. The CDR3 spells CASSTGTWNTGELFF. CDR3 nucleotide sequence: TGTGCCAGCAGTACCGGGACTTGGAACACCGGGGAGCTGTTTTTT.

This clonotype was detected only a few times. The chain couples TRBV24-1 to TRBJ2-2; 12 positions match TRBD2. The ends lost 0 bases at V and 5 bases at J; junction bases unmatched: 3. The CDR3 covers 17 residues. Germline V gene lookup returns CDR1 KGHDR and CDR2 SFDVKD. This CDR3 reads CATSDLSLAGGTGELFF. The CDR3, as DNA: TGTGCCACCAGTGATTTGAGTCTAGCGGGAGGGACCGGGGAGCTGTTTTTT.

This clonotype was observed at least ten times. This rearrangement joins TRBV6-2 or TRBV6-3 to TRBJ1-1; 7 positions agree with TRBD1. The CDR3 runs 15 residues. Trimming removed 2 bases from V and 1 base from J; junction bases left unmatched: 4. The germline V gene encodes CDR1 MNHEY and CDR2 SVGEGT. This chain's CDR3 is CASSYTRTGNTEAFF. CDR3 bases: TGTGCCAGCAGTTACACCAGGACAGGGAACACTGAAGCTTTCTTT.

V and J are TRBV7-8 and TRBJ1-3; D is possibly TRBD1 (5 bases). Looked up from germline, CDR1 is SGHVS and CDR2 is FQNEAQ. The CDR3 is 17 amino acids. Trimming shortened V by 5 bases and J by 2 bases, and 19 bases separated the two germline ends. CDR3 nucleotides: TGTGCCAGCAGCCCCACCCGGCCAGGGACGACTGGAAACACCATATATTTT. It translates to CASSPTRPGTTGNTIYF.

The sample holds many counts of this clonotype. The chain has TRBV9 and TRBJ2-7, with 8 positions matching TRBD2. The CDR3 has 16 residues. V lost 3 bases to trimming and J lost 2 bases; unmatched junction nucleotides: 10. Germline V gene data show CDR1 as SGDLS and CDR2 as YYNGEE. The CDR3: CASSARSLAEAYEQYF. CDR3 coding DNA: TGTGCCAGCAGCGCCCGATCACTAGCGGAGGCCTACGAGCAGTACTTC. Supplemented by reference TRBV9 and TRBJ2-7, the full variable domain reads DSGVTQTPKHLITATGQRVTLRCSPRSGDLSVYWYQQSLDQGLQFLIQYYNGEERAKGNILERFSAQQFPDLHSELNLSSLELGDSALYFCASSARSLAEAYEQYFGPGTRLTVT.

V is TRBV6-5 and J is TRBJ1-3; D perhaps matches TRBD1 (5 bases). V gave up 0 bases and J gave up 0 bases, with 9 bases separating them. Germline CDR1 and CDR2: MNHEY and SVGAGI. The CDR3 totals 16 residues. The CDR3 DNA is TGTGCCAGCAGTTACTCGCAGGGACGCTCTGGAAACACCATATATTTT. Translated: CASSYSQGRSGNTIYF.

There are many counts of this clonotype. The chain joins TRBV10-3 to TRBJ1-2; D perhaps matches TRBD1 (6 bases). CDR1 is ENHRY and CDR2 is SYGVKD in the germline V gene. The CDR3 has 14 residues. V lost 0 bases, J lost 8 bases, and 13 bases lay in between. In DNA form, the CDR3 reads TGTGCCATCAGTGAGTCACAGGGAACCGTCGGCTACACCTTC. Encoded protein: CAISESQGTVGYTF.

This clonotype was observed a handful of times. J is TRBJ1-1 and V is TRBV9; 7 bases agree with TRBD1. The length of the CDR3 is 15 residues. Trimming removed 3 bases from V and 5 bases from J; junction bases left unmatched: 10. CDR1 and CDR2 (germline): SGDLS, YYNGEE. CDR3 region: CASSEEDRLGTEAFF. In nucleotides, the CDR3 is TGTGCCAGCAGCGAAGAGGACAGGTTGGGAACTGAAGCTTTCTTT.

This clonotype was detected a few times. The chain couples TRBV4-1 to TRBJ2-1; 15 bases match TRBD2. From germline, CDR1 is MGHRA and CDR2 YSYEKL. Germline trimming cut 3 bases from V and 6 bases from J; bases unmatched to any gene: 21. CDR3 length: 22 amino acids. CDR3 in amino acids: CASSHSRATGGQGLAGGNEQFF. The CDR3 DNA is TGCGCCAGCAGCCACTCAAGGGCAACAGGGGGCCAGGGACTAGCGGGAGGCAATGAGCAGTTCTTC.

This clonotype was counted ten times or more. The chain's CDR3 is CASSLRKTTYGYTF. CDR3 bases: TGTGCCAGCAGCTTGCGGAAGACCACTTATGGCTACACCTTC. This chain links TRBV7-2 with TRBJ1-2, with D unresolved. Germline V CDR1 and CDR2: SGHTA, FQGNSA. Deletions cut 3 bases from V and 5 bases from J, with 13 bases between. This CDR3 comprises 14 residues.

This clonotype showed up many times. The CDR3 loop reads CATAGTSGLDEQFF. In DNA, the CDR3 is TGTGCCACCGCCGGGACTAGCGGGTTAGATGAGCAGTTCTTC. V usage is TRBV24-1 and J usage is TRBJ2-1, with 12 positions matching TRBD2. The CDR3 is 14 residues long. Germline-derived CDR1 and CDR2 are KGHDR and SFDVKD. Losses at the gene ends were 9 bases for V and 8 bases for J; bases not matched to a gene: 7.

This clonotype showed up many times. The chain couples TRBV28 to TRBJ1-1; TRBD1 aligns across 7 bases. CDR1 is MDHEN and CDR2 is SYDVKM in the germline V gene. The J segment lost 1 base and the V segment lost 4 bases, leaving 0 bases of the junction unmatched. This CDR3 is built from 13 residues. Written as DNA, the CDR3 is TGTGCCAGCAGTTCAGGGGGGAACACTGAAGCTTTCTTT. As protein: CASSSGGNTEAFF. The full variable domain, completed using reference TRBV28 and TRBJ1-1, is DVKVTQSSRYLVKRTGEKVFLECVQDMDHENMFWYRQDPGLGLRLIYFSYDVKMKEKGDIPEGYSVSREKKERFSLILESASTNQTSMYLCASSSGGNTEAFFGQGTRLTVV.

Ten or more counts support this clonotype. The V and J genes are TRBV6-1 and TRBJ2-3, with TRBD2 identical over 13 bases. V shed 6 bases, J shed 6 bases, and the junction held 9 bases outside the gene matches. The CDR3 length is 16 residues. Germline V gives CDR1 MNHNS, CDR2 SASEGT. CDR3 in amino acids: CASRERGLAGVDTQYF. Here the CDR3 DNA reads TGTGCCAGCAGAGAACGCGGACTAGCGGGAGTGGATACGCAGTATTTT.

This clonotype was seen only a few times. This chain joins TRBV10-1 and TRBJ2-1, with TRBD1 matching 8 bases. The germline V gene encodes CDR1 WNHNN and CDR2 SYGVQD (reference sequence). V was clipped by 9 bases and J by 4 bases; unmatched bases: 11. The CDR3 consists of 15 residues. The CDR3 region has the DNA TGCGCCAGGGGGGTGGACAGGGATTTATACAATGAGCAGTTCTTC. Amino acids: CARGVDRDLYNEQFF.

This clonotype was observed a handful of times. The chain employs TRBV9 and TRBJ2-2, with unresolved D. Germline loops: CDR1 SGDLS, CDR2 YYNGEE. The CDR3 length is 15 residues. The V end was cut by 3 bases, the J end by 6 bases, with 15 bases between. CDR3 DNA: TGTGCCAGCAGCGCCCGGATTGGTATGGCCGGGGAGCTGTTTTTT. It specifies CASSARIGMAGELFF.

This clonotype was seen ten or more times. This rearrangement joins TRBV30 to TRBJ2-7; perhaps TRBD2 as D (6 bases). V shed 0 bases and J shed 6 bases, with 12 bases lying between them. Germline-derived CDR1 and CDR2 are GTSNPN and SVGIG (reference sequence). The CDR3 runs to 13 residues. CDR3 residues: CAWSVGAGTEQYF. CDR3 nucleotides: TGTGCCTGGAGTGTAGGGGCGGGAACCGAGCAGTACTTC.

This chain links TRBV7-2 with TRBJ2-1; the D call may be TRBD1 or TRBD2 (6 bases each). The germline CDR1 and CDR2 sequences are SGHTA and FQGNSA. V lost 7 bases and J 0 bases, leaving 19 bases between the germline ends. This CDR3 has 17 amino acids. The CDR3 DNA reads as TGTGCCAGCAAAGGCGGTAGACGGGGGCGCTCCTACAATGAGCAGTTCTTC. It yields the protein CASKGGRRGRSYNEQFF. Full variable domain (outside the CDR3, taken from reference TRBV7-2 and TRBJ2-1): GAGVSQSPSNKVTEKGKDVELRCDPISGHTALYWYRQSLGQGLEFLIYFQGNSAPDKSGLPSDRFSAERTGGSVSTLTIQRTQQEDSAVYLCASKGGRRGRSYNEQFFGPGTRLTVL.

This clonotype was seen repeatedly, ten times or more. Possible read error: a much larger clone is one base away. V and J are TRBV2 and TRBJ2-5, with TRBD1 matching 7 bases. Per germline, CDR1 SNHLY and CDR2 FYNNEI. CDR3 length: 13 residues. J lost 2 bases, V lost 6 bases, and 3 bases had no gene match. CDR3 sequence reads: CASRGTAQETQYF. CDR3 in DNA: TGTGCCAGCAGGGGGACAGCTCAAGAGACCCAGTACTTC.

A remark on this clonotype: A much larger clone differs by one base, so this may be a read error. The CDR3 loop is CASSLSRQYSTIYF. Here the CDR3 DNA reads TGTGCCAGCAGCTTATCACGGCAATACAGCACCATATATTTT. The chain combines TRBV7-6 with TRBJ1-3; D call uncertain. Looked up from germline, CDR1 is SGHVS and CDR2 is FNYEAQ. CDR3 length equals 14 residues. V was cut by 2 bases and J by 9 bases, with 14 bases left in between.

There are many counts of this clonotype. The gene calls are TRBV5-1 and TRBJ2-3; D is uncertain. Looked up from germline, CDR1 is SGHRS and CDR2 is YFSETQ. V was clipped by 4 bases and J by 1 base, with 7 bases between them. The CDR3 runs to 13 residues. For the CDR3, the DNA is TGCGCCAGCAGCACCGGAGGCACAGATACGCAGTATTTT. Protein sequence: CASSTGGTDTQYF.